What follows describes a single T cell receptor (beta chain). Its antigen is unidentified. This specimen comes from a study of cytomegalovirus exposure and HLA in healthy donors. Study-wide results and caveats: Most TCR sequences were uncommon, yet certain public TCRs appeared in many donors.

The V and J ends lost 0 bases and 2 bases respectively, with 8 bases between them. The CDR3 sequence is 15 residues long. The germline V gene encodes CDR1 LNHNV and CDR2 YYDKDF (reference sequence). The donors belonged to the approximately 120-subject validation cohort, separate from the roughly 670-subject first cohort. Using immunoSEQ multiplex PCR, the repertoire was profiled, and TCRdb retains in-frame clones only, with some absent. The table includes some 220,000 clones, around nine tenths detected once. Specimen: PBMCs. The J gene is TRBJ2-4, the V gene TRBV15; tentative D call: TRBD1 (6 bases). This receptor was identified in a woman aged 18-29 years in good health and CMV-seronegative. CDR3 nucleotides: TGTGCCACCAGCAGAGAGACAGGAACCAAAAACATTCAGTACTTC. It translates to CATSRETGTKNIQYF.